What follows are 22 T cell receptor beta chains derived from one specimen sequenced in a study of cytomegalovirus exposure and HLA in healthy donors. 60 Vbeta and 13 Jbeta primers were used in PCR. Method: immunoSEQ multiplex PCR; TCRdb's copy keeps in-frame clones and lacks some. There are about 130,000 clones in the sample; roughly 72% occur only once, and around 1.9% lies in the top ten. Source material: PBMCs. The receptors were sampled from a woman in her fifties or sixties in good health and CMV-seronegative.

Comment on this clone: A read error may produce the germline difference seen at one junction end. The chain carries TRBV6-1 and TRBJ1-4; D perhaps matches TRBD1 (6 bases). CDR3 length equals 14 residues. Germline V CDR1 and CDR2: MNHNS, SASEGT. The CDR3 DNA reads TGTGCCAGCCGTGAGGGGGGATTTAGTGAAAAACTGTTTTTT. It specifies CASREGGFSEKLFF.

This chain joins TRBV10-1 and TRBJ1-5; unclear D gene. Trimming stripped 6 bases from V and 0 bases from J, with 6 bases between. Germline CDR1 reads WNHNN; CDR2 reads SYGVQD (reference sequence). This CDR3 has 13 residues. CDR3 DNA: TGCGCCAGCAGCCTATATAGCAATCAGCCCCAGCATTTT. This gives the protein CASSLYSNQPQHF.

The chain employs TRBV7-9 and TRBJ2-1; 8 bases match TRBD1. The CDR3 totals 12 residues. V shed 5 bases and J 10 bases; nucleotides not matched to a gene: 4. Germline values: CDR1 SEHNR, CDR2 FQNEAQ (reference sequence). CDR3 amino acids: CASSPRTGEQFF. CDR3 nucleotides: TGTGCCAGCAGCCCCAGGACAGGGGAGCAGTTCTTC.

The CDR3 coding sequence is TGTGCCAGCAGCTTAGAGGGGAGGGTGAGCACTGAAGCTTTCTTT. Amino acids: CASSLEGRVSTEAFF. This chain joins TRBV7-2 and TRBJ1-1; D possibly corresponds to TRBD1 (5 bases). Germline CDR1 and CDR2: SGHTA and FQGNSA. This CDR3 has 15 residues. V was trimmed by 1 base and J by 4 bases, leaving 13 bases between them.

This chain connects TRBV6-1 to TRBJ2-7; D remains unclear. This CDR3 has 12 residues. From germline, CDR1 is MNHNS and CDR2 SASEGT. V shed 4 bases and J shed 3 bases, with 7 bases lying between them. The CDR3 DNA is TGTGCCAGCAGTGCTCCTGACTACGAGCAGTACGTC. Translating gives CASSAPDYEQYV.

This chain links TRBV7-8 with TRBJ1-2, with unresolved D. Germline lookup yields CDR1 SGHVS and CDR2 FQNEAQ. V was cut by 5 bases and J by 5 bases, with 18 bases left in between. This CDR3 region has 15 residues. The CDR3 spells CASSLARGLRYGYTF. CDR3 DNA: TGTGCCAGCAGCCTCGCGCGTGGACTGAGATATGGCTACACCTTC.

This chain connects TRBV11-2 to TRBJ2-2; the match to TRBD1 covers 9 bases. The CDR3 has 19 residues. V trimming: 6 bases; J trimming: 2 bases; junction bases outside the gene matches: 16. CDR1 and CDR2 from the germline V gene are SGHAT and FQNNGV. Here the CDR3 reads CASRLKGSRDRANTGELFF. The CDR3 nucleotides read TGTGCCAGCAGACTTAAGGGTAGCCGGGACAGGGCAAACACCGGGGAGCTGTTTTTT.

The chain combines TRBV7-3 with TRBJ2-3, with 12 bases aligning to TRBD2. This CDR3 spans 16 amino acids. Germline CDR1 reads SGHTA; CDR2 reads FQGTGA. Trimming at V came to 4 bases and at J to 2 bases, leaving 4 bases not matched to a gene. The CDR3 nucleotides are TGTGCCAGCAGCTCAAGGACTAGCGGGAACACAGATACGCAGTATTTT. This codes for CASSSRTSGNTDTQYF.

This chain uses TRBV7-2 with TRBJ2-2; TRBD2 might be the D (5 bases). The V end lost 5 bases, the J end lost 2 bases, and 9 bases lay between the germline ends. The CDR3 contains 14 residues. Germline-derived CDR1 and CDR2 are SGHTA and FQGNSA. The CDR3 sequence: CASSAGLNTGELFF. The DNA for the CDR3 is TGTGCCAGCAGCGCCGGACTTAACACCGGGGAGCTGTTTTTT.

The chain has TRBV13 and TRBJ1-3; the match to TRBD1 covers 7 bases. The J segment lost 0 bases and the V segment lost 5 bases, leaving 16 bases of the junction unmatched. The CDR3 length is 19 residues. Germline-derived CDR1 and CDR2 are PRHDT and FYEKMQ (reference sequence). The CDR3 DNA reads TGTGCCAGCAGCCTAACGCTTCTACAAGGGACAGTCTCTGGAAACACCATATATTTT. Amino acids: CASSLTLLQGTVSGNTIYF. The full variable domain, its missing parts supplied by reference TRBV13 and TRBJ1-3, is AAGVIQSPRHLIKEKRETATLKCYPIPRHDTVYWYQQGPGQDPQFLISFYEKMQSDKGSIPDRFSAQQFSDYHSELNMSSLELGDSALYFCASSLTLLQGTVSGNTIYFGEGSWLTVV.

This clone was seen more than once but under ten times. V and J are TRBV7-6 and TRBJ1-1; TRBD1 agrees at 7 bases. The CDR3 runs to 16 residues. The V gene end was trimmed by 5 bases and the J gene end by 3 bases; junction bases not matched to a gene: 12. The germline gives CDR1 SGHVS, CDR2 FNYEAQ. The CDR3: CASSLDRDKGDTEAFF. The CDR3 DNA is TGTGCCAGCAGCCTAGACAGGGATAAGGGGGACACTGAAGCTTTCTTT.

The rearrangement joins TRBV7-9 to TRBJ1-1; TRBD1 matches 7 bases. Trimming took 0 bases from V and 4 from J; bases not matched to a gene: 5. This CDR3 is built from 15 residues. Germline lookup yields CDR1 SEHNR and CDR2 FQNEAQ (reference sequence). CDR3 nucleotides: TGTGCCAGCAGCTTAGCAGGGGGCGCGTCCACTGAAGCTTTCTTT. Its translation: CASSLAGGASTEAFF.

The rearrangement links TRBV11-2 to TRBJ2-5; D possibly corresponds to TRBD1 (6 bases). The length of the CDR3 is 12 residues. Germline V gene data show CDR1 as SGHAT and CDR2 as FQNNGV. The germline V and J ends were trimmed by 4 bases and 9 bases, with 12 bases remaining between them. CDR3 nucleotides: TGTGCCAGCAGCTCTCCAGGGGTGGCCCAGTACTTC. Amino acid sequence: CASSSPGVAQYF.

The chain is built from TRBV6-5 and TRBJ1-2, with D unresolved. V dropped 7 bases and J dropped 0 bases, with 9 bases sitting between them. The CDR3 has 13 residues. Germline V CDR1 and CDR2: MNHEY, SVGAGI. The CDR3 sequence: CASTPQANYGYTF. The DNA for the CDR3 is TGTGCCAGCACCCCCCAGGCTAACTATGGCTACACCTTC.

This rearrangement joins TRBV13 to TRBJ2-1; the match to TRBD2 covers 13 bases. Germline lookup yields CDR1 PRHDT and CDR2 FYEKMQ (reference sequence). The CDR3 spans 15 residues. Unmatched junction bases numbered 1, after V lost 3 bases and J lost 5 bases. DNA for the CDR3: TGTGCCAGCAGCTTCGGACTAGCGGGAGACAATGAGCAGTTCTTC. The encoded protein is CASSFGLAGDNEQFF.

The gene calls are TRBV19 and TRBJ1-5; D call uncertain. This CDR3 has 16 residues. Germline assignment: CDR1 LNHDA and CDR2 SQIVND (reference sequence). Trimming removed 11 bases at V and 5 bases at J, with 25 bases between. The CDR3 DNA reads as TGTGCCGCCCGACCCGGGAGGCACGGTCTCGATCAGCCCCAGCATTTT. It is translated as CAARPGRHGLDQPQHF. The entire variable domain, with the rest obtained from reference TRBV19 and TRBJ1-5, is as follows: DGGITQSPKYLFRKEGQNVTLSCEQNLNHDAMYWYRQDPGQGLRLIYYSQIVNDFQKGDIAEGYSVSREKKESFPLTVTSAQKNPTAFYLCAARPGRHGLDQPQHFGDGTRLSIL.

The CDR3 region is CASSLSGTSGRFVAYNEQFF. The CDR3 region has the DNA TGTGCCAGCAGCTTATCGGGGACTAGCGGGAGATTCGTAGCGTACAATGAGCAGTTCTTC. The J gene is TRBJ2-1, the V gene TRBV7-3; 14 bases agree with TRBD2. Unmatched junction bases numbered 13, after V lost 2 bases and J lost 4 bases. Per germline, CDR1 SGHTA and CDR2 FQGTGA. The CDR3 extends over 20 amino acids.

This rearrangement joins TRBV5-1 to TRBJ1-5; a weak D match, TRBD1 (6 bases). Germline V gene lookup returns CDR1 SGHRS and CDR2 YFSETQ. The CDR3 extends over 16 amino acids. V lost 0 bases and J lost 4, with 14 bases in between. The CDR3, as DNA: TGCGCCAGCAGCTTGGACGGTAGACAGGTTAATCAGCCCCAGCATTTT. Translating gives CASSLDGRQVNQPQHF.

The rearrangement uses TRBV6-4 and TRBJ2-2; TRBD2 aligns across 12 bases. CDR1 is MRHNA and CDR2 is SNTAGT in the germline V gene. This CDR3 is built from 15 residues. V lost 3 bases to trimming and J lost 6 bases; unmatched junction nucleotides: 2. The CDR3 sequence is CASSETSGSPGELFF. The CDR3 DNA reads TGTGCCAGCAGTGAGACTAGCGGGAGCCCCGGGGAGCTGTTTTTT.

The chain carries TRBV23-1 and TRBJ2-7; tentatively, D is TRBD1 (6 bases). TRBV23-1 is given ORF status, its function remaining uncertain. This CDR3 spans 18 amino acids. V lost 0 bases and J 2 bases, leaving 20 bases between the germline ends. This chain's CDR3 is CASSQSLDSCTFAYEQYF. The CDR3 DNA sequence: TGCGCCAGCAGTCAATCCCTGGACAGCTGTACCTTTGCCTACGAGCAGTACTTC.

CDR3: CAWSGTGPNEQFF. CDR3 nucleotides: TGTGCCTGGAGTGGGACAGGGCCCAATGAGCAGTTCTTC. The rearrangement links TRBV30 to TRBJ2-1; TRBD1 matches at 8 bases. V shed 1 base and J 6 bases; nucleotides not matched to a gene: 2. Germline values: CDR1 GTSNPN, CDR2 SVGIG (reference sequence). There are 13 residues in the CDR3.

V is TRBV6-6 and J is TRBJ1-2; the D gene is possibly TRBD1 (5 bases). V gave up 5 bases and J gave up 5 bases, with 21 bases separating them. The length of the CDR3 is 16 residues. Germline V gene lookup returns CDR1 MNHNY and CDR2 SVGAGI (reference sequence). CDR3 sequence reads: CASSLQKVRGNYGYTF. The CDR3 coding sequence is TGTGCCAGCAGTCTCCAAAAAGTTAGGGGAAATTATGGCTACACCTTC.